The 27 T cell receptor beta chains in this list originate from one sample, sequenced in a study of early T cells in non-severe SARS-CoV-2 infection (TCRdb year 2021). The library was produced with 5' RACE. The instrument was a NextSeq 500. TCRdb trimmed the raw reads at Q25, called clones with MiXCR and kept productive beta chains. Entries are consolidated by CDR3 protein sequence, retaining the most common genes and DNA. The sample table shows 70,000 or so distinct CDR3 sequences, and 3.5% to 6% are seen once. Approximately 3.7% of the sample rests with the top ten. The sequencing used whole blood, collected at baseline. These receptors originate from an adult who was a healthcare worker with PCR-confirmed SARS-CoV-2 infection or an uninfected control (not recorded which). The donor label of this sample is uncertain.

This clonotype has at least ten counts. CDR3 in amino acids: CASSFEGADDTEAFF. In nucleotides, the CDR3 is TGTGCCAGCAGTTTTGAGGGGGCAGACGACACTGAAGCTTTCTTT. This chain links TRBV27 with TRBJ1-1, with 7 positions matching TRBD1. The CDR3 has 15 amino acids. The trim removed 3 bases at V and 3 bases at J, leaving 7 bases unmatched. Per germline, CDR1 MNHEY and CDR2 SMNVEV (reference sequence).

The gene calls are TRBV18 and TRBJ1-2; D is unclear. Per germline, CDR1 KGHSH and CDR2 LQKENI. The CDR3 contains 13 residues. Trimming removed 1 base from V and 9 bases from J, with 12 bases in between. As DNA, the CDR3 is TGTGCCAGCTCACCACGGGCAGAACAGAGCTACACCTTC. It encodes CASSPRAEQSYTF. The full variable domain, its missing parts supplied by reference TRBV18 and TRBJ1-2, is NAGVMQNPRHLVRRRGQEARLRCSPMKGHSHVYWYRQLPEEGLKFMVYLQKENIIDESGMPKERFSAEFPKEGPSILRIQQVVRGDSAAYFCASSPRAEQSYTFGSGTRLTVV.

Ten or more counts support this clonotype. V usage is TRBV6-2 or TRBV6-3 and J usage is TRBJ1-1; TRBD1 agrees at 7 bases. From germline, CDR1 is MNHEY and CDR2 SVGEGT. J gave up 3 bases and V 6 bases, and 10 bases lay outside the gene matches. This CDR3 has 15 residues. The CDR3 DNA follows: TGTGCCAGCAGACGATCGACAGGGACGTACACTGAAGCTTTCTTT. Protein sequence: CASRRSTGTYTEAFF.

V gene TRBV19 combines with J gene TRBJ2-1; either TRBD1 or TRBD2 may fit D (5 bases each). Germline loops: CDR1 LNHDA, CDR2 SQIVND (reference sequence). Trimming took off 2 bases at V and 0 bases at J, with 8 bases between the two ends. This CDR3 is built from 15 residues. The CDR3 region has the DNA TGTGCCAGTAGTATATATGGGGGCTCCTACAATGAGCAGTTCTTC. Its protein is CASSIYGGSYNEQFF.

J is TRBJ2-5 and V is TRBV11-2; D unclear. There are 15 residues in the CDR3. CDR1 is SGHAT and CDR2 is FQNNGV in the germline V gene. Trimming cost V 5 bases and J 1 base, with 14 bases left between them. CDR3 loop: CASSIQWAGQETQYF. CDR3 DNA sequence: TGTGCCAGCAGCATCCAATGGGCTGGCCAAGAGACCCAGTACTTC.

The chain recombines TRBV5-1 with TRBJ1-2, with TRBD1 as a possible D gene (6 bases). This CDR3 region has 14 residues. Germline CDR1 SGHRS, CDR2 YFSETQ. Trimming pared 0 bases from V and 6 bases from J, leaving 12 bases between. The CDR3 region has the DNA TGCGCCAGCAGCTTGGCCGCAAGGGGGAATGGCTACACCTTC. This translates into CASSLAARGNGYTF.

This clonotype was counted only a few times. The rearrangement links TRBV28 to TRBJ1-2; TRBD1 might be the D (5 bases). V gave up 2 bases and J gave up 7 bases, with 11 bases separating them. Germline CDR1 MDHEN, CDR2 SYDVKM. The CDR3 loop spans 13 amino acids. The DNA for the CDR3 is TGTGCCAGCAGTTTACCGGGGGAGGCTGGCTACACCTTC. Protein: CASSLPGEAGYTF.

This clonotype was seen ten or more times. The chain is built from TRBV10-1 and TRBJ1-5, with TRBD1 matching over 8 bases. The CDR3 consists of 14 residues. Trimming at V came to 2 bases and at J to 5 bases, leaving 2 bases not matched to a gene. The germline V gene has CDR1 WNHNN and CDR2 SYGVQD (reference sequence). In DNA form, the CDR3 reads TGCGCCAGCAGTGAGGGACAGGGCCATCAGCCCCAGCATTTT. Its translation is CASSEGQGHQPQHF.

The sample holds many counts of this clonotype. The CDR3 nucleotides read TGCGCCAGCAGCGAGACCTCAGGGTTAGCTGATTGGTTTTTCTTT. As protein: CASSETSGLADWFFF. This chain links TRBV5-1 with TRBJ1-1; D is perhaps TRBD1 (5 bases). CDR3 size: 15 residues. Trimming removed 4 bases from V and 13 bases from J, with 26 bases in between. Germline values: CDR1 SGHRS, CDR2 YFSETQ.

This clonotype was counted only a few times. The V gene is TRBV7-3, the J gene TRBJ1-6; D unresolved. CDR1 and CDR2 from the germline V gene are SGHTA and FQGTGA. The length of the CDR3 is 13 residues. The V end lost 2 bases, the J end lost 7 bases, and 6 bases lay between the germline ends. The CDR3 protein is CASSLERNSPLHF. The CDR3 DNA reads TGTGCCAGCAGCTTAGAGAGGAATTCACCCCTCCACTTT. Variable domain in full (rest from reference TRBV7-3 and TRBJ1-6): GAGVSQTPSNKVTEKGKYVELRCDPISGHTALYWYRQSLGQGPEFLIYFQGTGAADDSGLPNDRFFAVRPEGSVSTLKIQRTERGDSAVYLCASSLERNSPLHFGNGTRLTVT.

This clonotype has a count of ten or more. The chain employs TRBV10-3 and TRBJ2-1, with 9 nucleotides matching TRBD1. The V and J ends lost 6 bases and 6 bases, in that order; junction bases with no gene match: 9. Germline V gene data show CDR1 as ENHRY and CDR2 as SYGVKD. This CDR3 comprises 15 residues. The DNA for the CDR3 is TGTGCCATCAGCGCGGCGGGACAGGGAGGCAATGAGCAGTTCTTC. Its protein product is CAISAAGQGGNEQFF.

This clonotype has more than one count but fewer than ten. The rearrangement joins TRBV7-9 to TRBJ2-3; no firm D call. From germline, CDR1 is SEHNR and CDR2 FQNEAQ (reference sequence). There are 18 residues in the CDR3. With 2 bases removed from V and 0 bases from J, the gap between germline ends came to 18 bases. The CDR3 loop is CASSLSSREVASTDTQYF. The CDR3 region has the DNA TGTGCCAGCAGCTTATCATCTAGGGAAGTAGCTAGCACAGATACGCAGTATTTT.

This clonotype was detected ten times or more. The genes are TRBV18 and TRBJ1-1; 8 bases fit TRBD1. Germline V gene sequence: CDR1 KGHSH, CDR2 LQKENI. This CDR3 has 18 amino acids. J was trimmed by 0 bases and V by 3 bases; bases with no gene match: 12. This CDR3 is CASSPSGQALVLNTEAFF. The CDR3 nucleotides read TGTGCCAGCTCACCCTCGGGACAGGCGTTAGTCCTGAACACTGAAGCTTTCTTT. The full variable domain, its missing parts supplied by reference TRBV18 and TRBJ1-1, is NAGVMQNPRHLVRRRGQEARLRCSPMKGHSHVYWYRQLPEEGLKFMVYLQKENIIDESGMPKERFSAEFPKEGPSILRIQQVVRGDSAAYFCASSPSGQALVLNTEAFFGQGTRLTVV.

The chain recombines TRBV6-6 with TRBJ1-1, with D perhaps TRBD1 (6 bases). V dropped 2 bases and J dropped 1 base, with 17 bases sitting between them. The CDR3 is made up of 17 amino acids. CDR1 MNHNY and CDR2 SVGAGI come from the germline V gene (reference sequence). Here the CDR3 reads CASSYEAGANRNTEAFF. The DNA of the CDR3 is TGTGCCAGCAGTTACGAGGCAGGGGCCAACCGGAACACTGAAGCTTTCTTT.

The sample holds a few counts of this clonotype. The chain uses TRBV4-1 and TRBJ2-1, with TRBD2 matching over 11 bases. The germline V gene encodes CDR1 MGHRA and CDR2 YSYEKL. Trimming at V came to 0 bases and at J to 9 bases, leaving 7 bases not matched to a gene. The CDR3 spans 16 residues. CDR3 coding DNA: TGCGCCAGCAGCCAAGAGGCTAGCGGGGGGCGGGGTGAGCAGTTCTTC. It specifies CASSQEASGGRGEQFF.

This sequence joins TRBV11-2 and TRBJ2-7; D may be TRBD1 (5 bases). Per germline, CDR1 SGHAT and CDR2 FQNNGV. V was pared by 5 bases and J by 1 base, with 12 bases between. This CDR3 spans 14 amino acids. The CDR3 nucleotides read TGTGCCAGCAGCCCTCGGACATTTTCCTACGAGCAGTACTTC. Translation gives CASSPRTFSYEQYF.

V usage is TRBV20-1 and J usage is TRBJ2-7; 14 nucleotides align to TRBD2. Per germline, CDR1 DFQATT and CDR2 SNEGSKA (reference sequence). Unmatched junction bases numbered 7, after V lost 3 bases and J lost 3 bases. The CDR3 runs 16 residues. The CDR3 reads CSASRTSGGKYYEQYF. CDR3 bases: TGCAGTGCTAGTCGGACTAGCGGGGGGAAGTACTACGAGCAGTACTTC.

In this sample, this clonotype turned up many times. This chain joins TRBV20-1 and TRBJ2-1; tentative D call: TRBD2 (7 bases). The V end lost 5 bases, the J end lost 7 bases, and 21 bases lay between the germline ends. This CDR3 is built from 15 residues. Germline V gene sequence: CDR1 DFQATT, CDR2 SNEGSKA (reference sequence). In nucleotides, the CDR3 is TGCAGTGCTCGCCATCCGGGGGGCCGAGATAATGAGCAGTTCTTC. Its protein is CSARHPGGRDNEQFF.

CDR3 DNA sequence: TGCGCCAGCAGCTTGGGTGGAGGGAAGGATGAGCAGTTCTTC. Translated: CASSLGGGKDEQFF. V gene TRBV5-1 combines with J gene TRBJ2-1; a possible D gene is TRBD2 (6 bases). The CDR3 runs 14 residues. Per germline, CDR1 SGHRS and CDR2 YFSETQ. Trimming shortened V by 0 bases and J by 8 bases, and 12 bases separated the two germline ends.

This chain uses TRBV7-9 with TRBJ2-1, with a weak D call TRBD2 (7 bases). Trimming took 1 base from V and 6 from J, leaving 13 bases between them. The CDR3 spans 15 residues. Germline-derived CDR1 and CDR2 are SEHNR and FQNEAQ (reference sequence). The CDR3: CASSLVGGPANEQFF. The CDR3, as DNA: TGTGCCAGCAGCTTAGTGGGGGGGCCTGCCAATGAGCAGTTCTTC.

This clonotype appeared a few times. The V call is TRBV28, the J call TRBJ2-3, with 7 bases aligning to TRBD1. Germline V CDR1 and CDR2: MDHEN, SYDVKM. Trimming took 7 bases from V and 2 from J; bases not matched to a gene: 12. The CDR3 loop spans 16 amino acids. The DNA for the CDR3 is TGTGCCAGCACCTTAAGGGGGCGCCGATCCACAGATACGCAGTATTTT. Its translation is CASTLRGRRSTDTQYF.

This clonotype was seen a handful of times. The gene calls are TRBV4-1 and TRBJ1-1, with D possibly matching TRBD1 (6 bases). The CDR3 has 15 amino acids. CDR1 is MGHRA and CDR2 is YSYEKL in the germline V gene. With 1 base removed from V and 3 bases from J, the gap between germline ends came to 12 bases. DNA for the CDR3: TGCGCCAGCAGCCAAGGGGGCGGGGGGCACACTGAAGCTTTCTTT. Amino acids: CASSQGGGGHTEAFF.

This clonotype was found many times. This sequence joins TRBV5-1 and TRBJ2-5; 7 positions match TRBD2. Unmatched junction bases numbered 6, after V lost 0 bases and J lost 4 bases. The germline CDR1 and CDR2 sequences are SGHRS and YFSETQ. This CDR3 region has 15 residues. The DNA of the CDR3 is TGCGCCAGCAGCTTGGTCGGGACTACGACAGAGACCCAGTACTTC. It yields the protein CASSLVGTTTETQYF. Drawing the rest from reference TRBV5-1 and TRBJ2-5, the complete variable domain is KAGVTQTPRYLIKTRGQQVTLSCSPISGHRSVSWYQQTPGQGLQFLFEYFSETQRNKGNFPGRFSGRQFSNSRSEMNVSTLELGDSALYLCASSLVGTTTETQYFGPGTRLLVL.

The chain recombines TRBV29-1 with TRBJ2-7, with D perhaps matching TRBD1 (6 bases). CDR3 length equals 14 residues. Trimming removed 4 bases from V and 2 bases from J, with 15 bases in between. Germline V lookup: CDR1 SQVTM, CDR2 ANQGSEA. CDR3 DNA: TGCAGCGTTGTCGGGGACATTCCGCCCTACGAGCAGTACTTC. Amino acid sequence: CSVVGDIPPYEQYF.

The sample holds many counts of this clonotype. The chain combines TRBV20-1 with TRBJ2-3; a weak D match, TRBD2 (5 bases). Trimming removed 2 bases at V and 4 bases at J, with 13 bases between. The CDR3 runs to 14 residues. Germline values: CDR1 DFQATT, CDR2 SNEGSKA (reference sequence). CDR3: CSARSGLGSDTQYF. CDR3 DNA sequence: TGCAGTGCTAGATCCGGACTTGGCTCAGATACGCAGTATTTT.

The chain has TRBV7-9 and TRBJ1-3; D is undetermined. The ends were cut back, 6 bases at V and 2 bases at J, with 20 bases in the middle. CDR1 SEHNR and CDR2 FQNEAQ come from the germline V gene (reference sequence). This CDR3 spans 17 amino acids. CDR3 DNA sequence: TGTGCCAGCAGAATAACGGATGTGGGGATCGCTGGAAACACCATATATTTT. Translated: CASRITDVGIAGNTIYF.

This clonotype showed up just a few times. This rearrangement joins TRBV27 to TRBJ1-2; 7 bases agree with TRBD1. Germline CDR1 reads MNHEY; CDR2 reads SMNVEV (reference sequence). The CDR3 contains 17 residues. Trimming cost V 2 bases and J 2 bases; bases outside gene matches: 11. CDR3 sequence reads: CASSLSGQALFNYGYTF. DNA of the CDR3: TGTGCCAGCAGTTTAAGTGGACAGGCTTTATTCAACTATGGCTACACCTTC.